These 16 T cell receptor beta chains share one sample of origin, sequenced in a study of T cell responses to AZD1222 COVID-19 vaccine. TCRdb's table, derived via immunoSEQ multiplex PCR, lists solely in-frame clones and lacks some. The table lists approximately 150,000 clones, around 90% of them singletons, with about 3.3% in the top ten. Material: peripheral blood, obtained 28 days after the second AZD1222 dose. The receptors were gathered from an adult who received the AZD1222 COVID-19 vaccine.

This clone was seen more than once but under ten times. Distinct nucleotide sequences in the sample also encode this CDR3. The CDR3 DNA reads as TGTGCCAGCAGTGCGTACCGGACAGGGCCCTACGAGCAGTACTTC. It is translated as CASSAYRTGPYEQYF. This chain links TRBV2 with TRBJ2-7; 8 nucleotides line up with TRBD1. V lost 4 bases to trimming and J lost 2 bases; unmatched junction nucleotides: 7. CDR3 length: 15 amino acids. Germline V gene lookup returns CDR1 SNHLY and CDR2 FYNNEI.

The chain employs TRBV11-2 and TRBJ2-1, with D tentatively TRBD2 (5 bases). Germline assignment: CDR1 SGHAT and CDR2 FQNNGV. This CDR3 has 13 amino acids. The ends were cut back, 5 bases at V and 9 bases at J, with 14 bases in the middle. CDR3 sequence: CASSRRTEGEQFF. The CDR3 nucleotides are TGTGCCAGCAGCAGAAGGACCGAGGGTGAGCAGTTCTTC.

V is TRBV5-1 and J is TRBJ2-7; D is unresolved. Deletions cut 4 bases from V and 3 bases from J, with 14 bases between. The germline gives CDR1 SGHRS, CDR2 YFSETQ. The CDR3 is made up of 14 amino acids. CDR3 in amino acids: CASSSNPSHYEQYF. The DNA of the CDR3 is TGCGCCAGCAGCAGTAATCCCTCCCACTACGAGCAGTACTTC.

The V and J genes are TRBV25-1 and TRBJ2-2, with 7 nucleotides matching TRBD2. CDR3 length: 14 residues. After removal of 3 bases from V and 4 bases from J, the junction contained 2 bases not matched to a gene. CDR1 MGHDK and CDR2 SYGVNS come from the germline V gene. CDR3 region: CASSDPGGTGELFF. The CDR3 DNA follows: TGTGCCAGCAGTGATCCGGGGGGCACCGGGGAGCTGTTTTTT. The full variable domain, in which reference TRBV25-1 and TRBJ2-2 provide the parts outside the CDR3, is EADIYQTPRYLVIGTGKKITLECSQTMGHDKMYWYQQDPGMELHLIHYSYGVNSTEKGDLSSESTVSRIRTEHFPLTLESARPSHTSQYLCASSDPGGTGELFFGEGSRLTVL.

The chain has TRBV5-1 and TRBJ1-1; TRBD1 matches at 9 bases. The CDR3 runs to 13 residues. The junction had 5 bases not matched to a gene; V was cut back by 4 bases and J by 7 bases. The germline gives CDR1 SGHRS, CDR2 YFSETQ. The CDR3 region is CASSTDRGGEAFF. CDR3 bases: TGCGCCAGCAGCACCGACAGGGGGGGTGAAGCTTTCTTT.

On this clone itself: The junction differs from germline at one of its ends, possibly a read error. The CDR3 DNA is TGTGCCACCAGTCGAACTGGAGGCACTGAAGCTTTCTTT. Translation gives CATSRTGGTEAFF. The J gene is TRBJ1-1, the V gene TRBV6-2 or TRBV6-3; no firm D call. CDR1 and CDR2 from the germline V gene are MNHEY and SVGEGT. The CDR3 runs 13 residues.

In this sample, this clone turned up a few times. The rearrangement links TRBV30 to TRBJ2-2; tentative D call: TRBD1 (5 bases). The CDR3 runs 15 residues. With 3 bases removed from V and 1 base from J, the gap between germline ends came to 12 bases. Germline CDR1 and CDR2: GTSNPN and SVGIG (reference sequence). The CDR3 spells CAWRKGNLNTGELFF. The CDR3 DNA is TGTGCCTGGAGGAAGGGGAACCTGAACACCGGGGAGCTGTTTTTT.

The genes are TRBV5-4 and TRBJ2-2; D uncertain. CDR1 SGHNT and CDR2 YYREEE come from the germline V gene (reference sequence). This CDR3 is 14 amino acids long. V lost 0 bases and J lost 2, with 5 bases in between. The CDR3 bases are TGTGCCAGCAGCTTGGAACCCAACACCGGGGAGCTGTTTTTT. Its protein product is CASSLEPNTGELFF.

This clone was detected only a few times. The chain employs TRBV10-3 and TRBJ1-6; D call uncertain. This CDR3 has 15 residues. The germline V and J ends were trimmed by 7 bases and 0 bases, with 10 bases remaining between them. Germline loops: CDR1 ENHRY, CDR2 SYGVKD. In DNA form, the CDR3 reads TGTGCCATCAAGGCTGCCAACTCCTATAATTCACCCCTCCACTTT. Protein sequence: CAIKAANSYNSPLHF.

This chain connects TRBV11-2 to TRBJ1-6; 7 nucleotides line up with TRBD1. The trim removed 4 bases at V and 6 bases at J, leaving 9 bases unmatched. The CDR3 length is 16 residues. Germline V lookup: CDR1 SGHAT, CDR2 FQNNGV. CDR3: CASSSSQGVVNSPLHF. CDR3 nucleotide sequence: TGTGCCAGCAGCTCCTCCCAGGGGGTAGTTAATTCACCCCTCCACTTT.

The chain uses TRBV5-5 and TRBJ1-2; possible D gene TRBD1, 6 bases. The CDR3 covers 13 residues. Germline CDR1 is SGHKS and CDR2 is YYEKEE (reference sequence). Between the trimmed V and J ends, which lost 0 bases and 8 bases, there was a span of 11 bases. CDR3 in amino acids: CASSLGSGEGYTF. The CDR3 coding sequence is TGTGCCAGCAGCTTGGGTTCAGGGGAGGGCTACACCTTC.

The rearrangement joins TRBV19 to TRBJ1-1; D gene ambiguous. V shed 3 bases and J shed 3 bases, with 11 bases lying between them. The germline CDR1 and CDR2 sequences are LNHDA and SQIVND (reference sequence). The CDR3 runs to 14 residues. CDR3 in amino acids: CASSMQPKYTEAFF. The CDR3 nucleotides are TGTGCCAGTAGTATGCAGCCCAAGTACACTGAAGCTTTCTTT.

The chain combines TRBV3-1 (or the pseudogene TRBV3-2) with TRBJ2-7; D ambiguous. CDR1 and CDR2 (germline): LGHDT, YNNKEL (reference sequence). Trimming cost V 4 bases and J 0 bases, with 16 bases left between them. This CDR3 is 16 amino acids long. The DNA for the CDR3 is TGTGCCAGCAGCCCCGAAGGGCAGAAGAGCTCCTACGAGCAGTACTTC. Its translation is CASSPEGQKSSYEQYF.

The genes are TRBV7-9 and TRBJ2-7; tentatively, D is TRBD1 (6 bases). The V gene's germline CDR1 is SEHNR and CDR2 FQNEAQ (reference sequence). V lost 2 bases to trimming and J lost 1 base, with 9 bases between them. The CDR3 extends over 14 amino acids. CDR3 residues: CASSLQGKSYEQYF. The CDR3, as DNA: TGTGCCAGCAGCTTACAGGGGAAGTCCTACGAGCAGTACTTC.

This clone was counted once. The chain combines TRBV11-2 with TRBJ2-1; 8 nucleotides match TRBD2. The germline CDR1 and CDR2 sequences are SGHAT and FQNNGV. The ends lost 3 bases at V and 12 bases at J; junction bases unmatched: 13. The CDR3 runs to 15 residues. CDR3 sequence (DNA): TGTGCCAGCAGCTTGGGTCTGGCGGGAGGAGGAAGGCAGTTCTTC. Translated: CASSLGLAGGGRQFF.

The chain recombines TRBV2 with TRBJ1-2; TRBD1 matches at 7 bases. Germline values: CDR1 SNHLY, CDR2 FYNNEI. This CDR3 spans 13 amino acids. Germline trimming cut 10 bases from V and 4 bases from J; bases unmatched to any gene: 9. Here the CDR3 reads CATPGGQVYGYTF. The DNA for the CDR3 is TGTGCCACCCCGGGAGGACAGGTCTATGGCTACACCTTC. Supplemented by reference TRBV2 and TRBJ1-2, the full variable domain reads EPEVTQTPSHQVTQMGQEVILRCVPISNHLYFYWYRQILGQKVEFLVSFYNNEISEKSEIFDDQFSVERPDGSNFTLKIRSTKLEDSAMYFCATPGGQVYGYTFGSGTRLTVV.